A selection of T cell receptor beta chains follows, all from one sample in a study of vaccination and CD4 T cells after COVID-19. TCRdb analysed the PCR reads with MiXCR anew, one entry per CDR3 protein. The table has about 15,000 distinct CDR3 sequences, 48% seen once; the top ten hold around 16%. These receptors have no known antigen. The material was CD4+ T cells from blood, cultured in vitro, obtained before SARS-CoV-2 vaccination. Receptors originate from a human donor who had recovered from COVID-19. Both conserved end residues are part of each CDR3. D genes are given only for firm matches. Expanded clones are given a class, and other clones once, few, many or no size at all.

TRBV20-1	TRBJ2-5	few	TRBD2	CSARLAGMGETQYF	TGCAGTGCTAGATTAGCGGGAATGGGGGAGACCCAGTACTTC
TRBV20-1	TRBJ1-1	few	NA	CSARGSWGVNTEAFF	TGCAGTGCTAGAGGATCTTGGGGAGTGAACACTGAAGCTTTCTTT
TRBV19	TRBJ1-2	NA	NA	CASSITALGYGYTF	TGTGCCAGTAGTATAACTGCTTTGGGCTATGGCTACACCTTC
TRBV28	TRBJ2-7	few	NA	CASSLYGNPWEQYF	TGTGCCAGCAGTTTATACGGAAATCCCTGGGAGCAGTACTTC
TRBV20-1	TRBJ1-5	NA	NA	CSAREFHQPQHF	TGCAGTGCTAGAGAATTTCATCAGCCCCAGCATTTT
TRBV6-1	TRBJ1-5	NA	NA	CASRSHEVGQPQHF	TGTGCCAGCAGATCCCATGAGGTTGGACAGCCCCAGCATTTT
TRBV27	TRBJ2-4	NA	NA	CASRPIGQLAKNIQYF	TGTGCCAGCAGGCCAATCGGTCAGCTAGCCAAAAACATTCAGTACTTC
TRBV3-1	TRBJ1-2	once	NA	CASSQGRSVYGYTF	TGTGCCAGCAGCCAAGGGCGGTCAGTCTATGGCTACACCTTC
TRBV24-1	TRBJ2-5	NA	NA	CATGDSALPQETQYF	TGTGCCACCGGAGACAGCGCACTTCCCCAAGAGACCCAGTACTTC
TRBV6-1	TRBJ1-1	medium-sized	NA	CASSSAAGAGGTEAFF	TGTGCCAGCAGTAGTGCAGCGGGGGCGGGAGGGACTGAAGCTTTCTTT